The 23 T cell receptor beta chains in this list originate from one sample, sequenced in a study of blood T cell repertoires in COVID-19. The method was immunoSEQ multiplex PCR; TCRdb's version includes in-frame clones alone and lacks a portion of them. The table lists 350,000 or so clones, nearly 90% of them singletons. Material: peripheral blood. These receptors all come from a man between 18 and 35 years old with active or convalescent COVID-19.

The V call is TRBV29-1, the J call TRBJ1-1, with TRBD1 matching 9 bases. In germline, CDR1 is SQVTM, CDR2 ANQGSEA. The CDR3 sequence is 16 residues long. V lost 5 bases, J lost 10 bases, and 20 bases stayed unmatched. CDR3 DNA sequence: TGCAGCGTTCACTCTTACCGGACAGGGGCTCAAGGGGTAGCTTTCTTT. As protein: CSVHSYRTGAQGVAFF.

In the case of this clone: The sample carries other DNA sequences with the same CDR3. This chain connects TRBV6-5 to TRBJ2-2; D not resolved. The CDR3 consists of 14 residues. V was pared by 0 bases and J by 1 base, with 3 bases between. Germline V gives CDR1 MNHEY, CDR2 SVGAGI. CDR3 nucleotide sequence: TGTGCCAGCAGTTACTCTAGGAACACCGGGGAGCTGTTTTTT. This translates into CASSYSRNTGELFF.

The genes are TRBV9 and TRBJ2-2, with TRBD2 identical over 9 bases. The V and J ends lost 4 bases and 4 bases, in that order; junction bases with no gene match: 5. The germline CDR1 and CDR2 sequences are SGDLS and YYNGEE. The CDR3 contains 15 residues. The DNA for the CDR3 is TGTGCCAGCAGCACCATAGCGGGAGCCACCGGGGAGCTGTTTTTT. Translated: CASSTIAGATGELFF.

This clone was seen a handful of times. The chain couples TRBV5-1 to TRBJ2-3, with D tentatively TRBD1 (5 bases). The CDR3 covers 15 residues. The V and J ends lost 4 bases and 0 bases respectively, with 12 bases between them. The germline gives CDR1 SGHRS, CDR2 YFSETQ. The CDR3 loop is CASSPTATSTDTQYF. CDR3 coding DNA: TGCGCCAGCAGCCCGACAGCGACTAGCACAGATACGCAGTATTTT.

The chain joins TRBV28 to TRBJ1-1; 7 bases fit TRBD1. The trim removed 1 base at V and 1 base at J, leaving 3 bases unmatched. The CDR3 is made up of 15 amino acids. CDR1 is MDHEN, CDR2 SYDVKM, per germline. DNA of the CDR3: TGTGCCAGCAGTTTATTGGACAGGTGGAACACTGAAGCTTTCTTT. This gives the protein CASSLLDRWNTEAFF.

V and J are TRBV28 and TRBJ2-7, with 9 bases aligning to TRBD1. This CDR3 contains 14 residues. CDR1 and CDR2 (germline): MDHEN, SYDVKM. Germline trimming cut 10 bases from V and 5 bases from J; bases unmatched to any gene: 12. CDR3 region: CATLTGGAMDEQYF. CDR3 sequence (DNA): TGTGCCACCCTAACAGGGGGCGCGATGGACGAGCAGTACTTC.

This chain links TRBV5-6 with TRBJ1-5; D remains unclear. The CDR3 extends over 17 amino acids. The germline CDR1 and CDR2 sequences are SGHDT and YYEEEE. V was trimmed by 3 bases and J by 1 base, leaving 17 bases between them. The CDR3 here is CASSWGVAFGSNQPQHF. The DNA of the CDR3 is TGTGCCAGCAGCTGGGGAGTAGCGTTTGGGAGCAATCAGCCCCAGCATTTT.

This chain joins TRBV7-9 and TRBJ1-5; D remains ambiguous. The germline CDR1 and CDR2 sequences are SEHNR and FQNEAQ (reference sequence). The CDR3 is made up of 14 amino acids. Trimming removed 5 bases at V and 3 bases at J, with 11 bases between. The CDR3 DNA reads as TGTGCCAGCAGCCCCACCGGGAACAATCAGCCCCAGCATTTT. Translation: CASSPTGNNQPQHF.

The chain carries TRBV3-1 (or the pseudogene TRBV3-2) and TRBJ2-7; the D gene is possibly TRBD1 (6 bases). V lost 4 bases and J lost 3, with 16 bases in between. From germline, CDR1 is LGHDT and CDR2 YNNKEL (reference sequence). This CDR3 has 15 amino acids. The CDR3 reads CASSLGHGQYYEQYF. As DNA, the CDR3 is TGTGCCAGCAGCCTTGGACACGGACAGTACTACGAGCAGTACTTC.

The chain is built from TRBV4-2 and TRBJ1-4; perhaps TRBD1 as D (6 bases). The CDR3 is 16 amino acids. Germline loops: CDR1 LGHNA, CDR2 YNFKEQ. Between the trimmed V and J ends, which lost 0 bases and 8 bases, there was a span of 16 bases. In DNA form, the CDR3 reads TGTGCCAGCAGCCAAGATTACCAGGGGTCGGAAGAAAAACTGTTTTTT. The encoded protein is CASSQDYQGSEEKLFF.

This sequence joins TRBV28 and TRBJ1-2; 7 bases align to TRBD1. CDR1 and CDR2 from the germline V gene are MDHEN and SYDVKM. Unmatched junction bases numbered 12, after V lost 6 bases and J lost 8 bases. CDR3 length equals 14 residues. CDR3 amino acids: CASRGNTGVNGYTF. CDR3 nucleotides: TGTGCCAGCAGGGGAAATACAGGGGTTAACGGCTACACCTTC.

The table lists this clone with a count of one. The CDR3 DNA follows: TGCGCCAGCAGCCACCCCGGACAGGGGCACTATGGCTACACCTTC. Residues: CASSHPGQGHYGYTF. The chain combines TRBV4-1 with TRBJ1-2; 9 bases are a match to TRBD1. Germline lookup yields CDR1 MGHRA and CDR2 YSYEKL. This CDR3 has 15 amino acids. Unmatched junction bases numbered 5, after V lost 3 bases and J lost 3 bases.

In its sample, this clone was seen once. Within the sample, other DNA sequences also encode this same CDR3. The chain recombines TRBV7-9 with TRBJ1-5, with D perhaps matching TRBD1 (5 bases). The V and J ends lost 4 bases and 0 bases respectively, with 10 bases between them. CDR1 SEHNR and CDR2 FQNEAQ come from the germline V gene (reference sequence). The CDR3 consists of 15 residues. Here the CDR3 DNA reads TGTGCCAGCAGCTCAGACAGAGATAGCAATCAGCCCCAGCATTTT. Translated, it gives CASSSDRDSNQPQHF.

The chain combines TRBV7-9 with TRBJ2-7; D possibly corresponds to TRBD1 (6 bases). There are 14 residues in the CDR3. Trimming left V 8 bases short and J 3 bases short, with 17 bases between. In germline, CDR1 is SEHNR, CDR2 FQNEAQ (reference sequence). The CDR3 loop reads CASVGADSYYEQYF. The CDR3 DNA reads as TGTGCCAGCGTTGGAGCGGACAGTTACTACGAGCAGTACTTC. Together with reference TRBV7-9 and TRBJ2-7, the CDR3 gives the full variable domain: DTGVSQNPRHKITKRGQNVTFRCDPISEHNRLYWYRQTLGQGPEFLTYFQNEAQLEKSRLLSDRFSAERPKGSFSTLEIQRTEQGDSAMYLCASVGADSYYEQYFGPGTRLTVT.

The gene calls are TRBV19 and TRBJ1-2, with D possibly being TRBD1 (5 bases). V was cut by 7 bases and J by 8 bases, with 14 bases left in between. The CDR3 is 12 amino acids. Per the germline V gene, CDR1 is LNHDA and CDR2 is SQIVND (reference sequence). CDR3 nucleotide sequence: TGTGCCAGTAAGTCAGGGCCGGAGGGCTACACCTTC. The encoded protein is CASKSGPEGYTF.

V usage is TRBV19 and J usage is TRBJ1-5, with 7 bases lining up with TRBD1. Per germline, CDR1 LNHDA and CDR2 SQIVND (reference sequence). The CDR3 spans 15 residues. Trimming took 4 bases from V and 0 from J; bases not matched to a gene: 3. The CDR3 is CASSRGQYSNQPQHF. In DNA form, the CDR3 reads TGTGCCAGTAGTAGGGGACAGTATAGCAATCAGCCCCAGCATTTT.

The chain employs TRBV7-9 and TRBJ1-1; D ambiguous. Germline CDR1 reads SEHNR; CDR2 reads FQNEAQ (reference sequence). Trimming took 4 bases from V and 5 from J, leaving 14 bases between them. The CDR3 sequence is 14 residues long. DNA for the CDR3: TGTGCCAGCAGCTCAGCTTCTGTTTCGACTGAAGCTTTCTTT. It specifies CASSSASVSTEAFF.

The V and J genes are TRBV10-1 and TRBJ2-5; TRBD2 agrees at 11 bases. CDR3 length: 16 amino acids. The J segment lost 4 bases and the V segment lost 4 bases, leaving 8 bases of the junction unmatched. Germline CDR1 reads WNHNN; CDR2 reads SYGVQD (reference sequence). CDR3 sequence reads: CASSGQTSGGGETQYF. The CDR3 bases are TGCGCCAGCAGTGGTCAAACTAGCGGGGGAGGAGAGACCCAGTACTTC.

In its sample, this clone was seen a few times. This chain links TRBV7-6 with TRBJ2-7, with TRBD2 as a possible D gene (5 bases). V lost 0 bases and J lost 1, with 7 bases in between. Germline loops: CDR1 SGHVS, CDR2 FNYEAQ. The CDR3 spans 14 residues. CDR3 protein: CASSLAGVSYEQYF. In nucleotides, the CDR3 is TGTGCCAGCAGCTTAGCCGGGGTTTCCTACGAGCAGTACTTC.

This rearrangement joins TRBV21-1 to TRBJ1-4; the D call in the table, TRBD1, was not verified against the DNA. TRBV21-1 is designated a pseudogene. CDR3 size: 16 residues. CDR3 sequence: CASSKTVDRVGEKLFF. The CDR3 DNA follows: TGTGCCAGCAGCAAAACCGTGGACAGGGTCGGTGAAAAACTGTTTTTT.

V usage is TRBV27 and J usage is TRBJ1-6; possibly TRBD1 for D (5 bases). Germline V gene sequence: CDR1 MNHEY, CDR2 SMNVEV (reference sequence). Trimming left V 3 bases short and J 14 bases short, with 20 bases between. This CDR3 has 15 amino acids. This CDR3 reads CASSLYPPPGSALHF. CDR3 nucleotides: TGTGCCAGCAGTTTGTATCCCCCCCCAGGGTCGGCCCTCCACTTT.

This clone was detected a few times. The V and J genes are TRBV9 and TRBJ1-6, with D perhaps matching TRBD1 (6 bases). CDR1 and CDR2 (germline): SGDLS, YYNGEE. The CDR3 covers 15 residues. Trimming left V 3 bases short and J 8 bases short, with 15 bases between. The CDR3 sequence: CASSGRKGGDSPLHF. The CDR3 DNA follows: TGTGCCAGCAGCGGTCGGAAAGGGGGTGATTCACCCCTCCACTTT. Using reference TRBV9 and TRBJ1-6 for the parts outside the CDR3, the full variable domain is DSGVTQTPKHLITATGQRVTLRCSPRSGDLSVYWYQQSLDQGLQFLIQYYNGEERAKGNILERFSAQQFPDLHSELNLSSLELGDSALYFCASSGRKGGDSPLHFGNGTRLTVT.

The rearrangement joins TRBV9 to TRBJ2-5; D is perhaps TRBD1 (5 bases). Germline CDR1 is SGDLS and CDR2 is YYNGEE. Trimming took 4 bases from V and 5 from J, leaving 21 bases between them. The CDR3 has 16 residues. The CDR3 loop is CASSSWGQGLPETQYF. The CDR3 DNA reads as TGTGCCAGCAGCTCCTGGGGCCAGGGTCTCCCGGAGACCCAGTACTTC.